Sequencing of this TCR beta chain was carried out in a study of OX40 agonist ivuxolimab in advanced cancers. About the study: Cohort: about 82% men, mean age 60, aged about 20 to 79.

This CDR3 contains 14 residues. CDR1 and CDR2 from the germline V gene are MNHEY and SMNVEV (reference sequence). J gave up 3 bases and V 5 bases, and 5 bases lay outside the gene matches. Here immunoSEQ multiplex PCR was the method, and the copy in TCRdb shows in-frame clones only, minus some. The data hold fewer than 50,000 clones, with 85% to 95% observed a single time. Regarding this clone: The antigen is not known.

General study points: Certain nonresponding patients likewise had low normalized T-cell clonal expansion. No antigen was identified for the clonally expanded peripheral T cells. At 0.1 to 3.0 mg/kg, clonal expansion of CD4+ and CD8+ blood T cells had occurred by week 6.

This TCR came from an adult with an advanced solid tumor such as melanoma, head and neck, liver or kidney cancer. V is TRBV27 and J is TRBJ2-7; 9 bases align to TRBD2. Sequencing was performed on CD4+ or CD8+ T cells sorted from blood, taken in a trial of the OX40 agonist ivuxolimab. The DNA for the CDR3 is TGTGCCAGCAGTCTAGCGGGACCGCACTACGAGCAGTACTTC. Protein product: CASSLAGPHYEQYF.